The 9 T cell receptor beta chains in this list originate from one sample, sequenced in a study of shared clonotypes between healthy human individuals. Method: immunoSEQ multiplex PCR; TCRdb's copy keeps in-frame clones and lacks some. The sample has more than 550,000 clones; over 60% are singletons. The specimen sequenced was memory CD4+ T cells sorted from blood. Subset given: CD45RA-negative fraction. These receptors were obtained from a woman younger than 45 in good health.

In regard to this clone: Other DNA sequences from this sample encode an identical CDR3 as well. The chain is built from TRBV2 and TRBJ1-2; TRBD1 is a possible D gene (5 bases). V shed 0 bases and J shed 2 bases, with 7 bases lying between them. Germline V gene data show CDR1 as SNHLY and CDR2 as FYNNEI. This CDR3 is built from 14 residues. CDR3 nucleotides: TGTGCCAGCAGTGAAGCCGGGGGGAACTATGGCTACACCTTC. It encodes CASSEAGGNYGYTF.

The chain is built from TRBV11-2 and TRBJ2-7, with a tentative D call TRBD1 (7 bases). Trimming removed 0 bases at V and 5 bases at J, with 17 bases between. This CDR3 has 16 amino acids. Germline CDR1 SGHAT, CDR2 FQNNGV. CDR3 amino acids: CASSLEPAGGYNEQYF. The CDR3 coding sequence is TGTGCCAGCAGCTTAGAGCCGGCAGGGGGGTATAACGAGCAGTACTTC.

This sequence joins TRBV10-1 and TRBJ1-5; D gene uncertain. The CDR3 sequence is 13 residues long. The germline V gene has CDR1 WNHNN and CDR2 SYGVQD (reference sequence). Trimming removed 5 bases from V and 4 bases from J, with 9 bases in between. As DNA, the CDR3 is TGCGCCAGCAGTCAGACGGGGAATCAGCCCCAGCATTTT. Its protein product is CASSQTGNQPQHF.

This clone was found many times. V usage is TRBV5-5 and J usage is TRBJ1-1; D call uncertain. The V end lost 0 bases, the J end lost 11 bases, and 17 bases lay between the germline ends. Germline CDR1 is SGHKS and CDR2 is YYEKEE (reference sequence). The CDR3 loop spans 14 amino acids. The CDR3 spells CASSLAPGAPGAFF. The CDR3, as DNA: TGTGCCAGCAGCTTGGCTCCAGGTGCTCCCGGGGCTTTCTTT.

The chain recombines TRBV5-1 with TRBJ1-1, with D possibly matching TRBD1 (6 bases). This CDR3 comprises 14 residues. From germline, CDR1 is SGHRS and CDR2 YFSETQ. Trimming took off 4 bases at V and 1 base at J, with 11 bases between the two ends. CDR3 in amino acids: CASSIYRENTEAFF. As DNA, the CDR3 is TGCGCCAGCAGCATATACAGGGAGAACACTGAAGCTTTCTTT.

This clone was detected once. This rearrangement joins TRBV5-1 to TRBJ2-5, with TRBD2 as a possible D gene (6 bases). The germline V and J ends were trimmed by 2 bases and 6 bases, with 23 bases remaining between them. This CDR3 is built from 17 residues. From germline, CDR1 is SGHRS and CDR2 YFSETQ. The chain's CDR3 is CASSLSGALSTGKTQYF. The CDR3 DNA is TGCGCCAGCAGCTTATCGGGAGCATTATCGACGGGAAAGACCCAGTACTTC.

This chain uses TRBV11-3 with TRBJ1-1, with TRBD1 as a possible D gene (6 bases). CDR1 is SGHNT and CDR2 is YENEEA in the germline V gene. The V end lost 1 base, the J end lost 8 bases, and 17 bases lay between the germline ends. The CDR3 loop spans 15 amino acids. CDR3 region: CASSLVNSGQREAFF. The CDR3 DNA sequence: TGTGCCAGCAGCTTAGTAAACTCCGGACAGAGAGAAGCTTTCTTT.

The chain joins TRBV20-1 to TRBJ1-1; D is undetermined. The CDR3 runs to 11 residues. Germline loops: CDR1 DFQATT, CDR2 SNEGSKA (reference sequence). The CDR3 sequence: CRVDGNTEAFF. The CDR3 coding sequence is TGCAGGGTTGACGGGAACACTGAAGCTTTCTTT.

This clone was recorded a few times. The chain has TRBV27 and TRBJ1-1, with D maybe TRBD1 (5 bases). This CDR3 region has 15 residues. The V end was cut by 1 base, the J end by 1 base, with 10 bases between. Germline V lookup: CDR1 MNHEY, CDR2 SMNVEV (reference sequence). CDR3 amino acids: CASSLFSGRNTEAFF. The CDR3 coding sequence is TGTGCCAGCAGTTTATTTTCAGGGAGGAACACTGAAGCTTTCTTT.